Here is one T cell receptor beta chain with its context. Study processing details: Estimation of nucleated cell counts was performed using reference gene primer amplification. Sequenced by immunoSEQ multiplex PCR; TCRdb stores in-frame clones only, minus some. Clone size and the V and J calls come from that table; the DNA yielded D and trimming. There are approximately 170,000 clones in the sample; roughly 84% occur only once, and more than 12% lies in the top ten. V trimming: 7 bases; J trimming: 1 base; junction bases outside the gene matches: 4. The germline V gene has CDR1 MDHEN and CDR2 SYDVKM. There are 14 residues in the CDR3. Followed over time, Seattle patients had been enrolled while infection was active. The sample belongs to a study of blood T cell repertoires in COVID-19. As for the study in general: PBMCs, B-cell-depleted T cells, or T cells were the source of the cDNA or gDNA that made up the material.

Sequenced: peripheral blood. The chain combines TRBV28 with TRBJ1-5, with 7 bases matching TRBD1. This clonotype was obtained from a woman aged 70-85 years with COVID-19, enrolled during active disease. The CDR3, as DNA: TGTGCCAGCAACGCGGGACAGAGCAATCAGCCCCAGCATTTT. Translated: CASNAGQSNQPQHF.